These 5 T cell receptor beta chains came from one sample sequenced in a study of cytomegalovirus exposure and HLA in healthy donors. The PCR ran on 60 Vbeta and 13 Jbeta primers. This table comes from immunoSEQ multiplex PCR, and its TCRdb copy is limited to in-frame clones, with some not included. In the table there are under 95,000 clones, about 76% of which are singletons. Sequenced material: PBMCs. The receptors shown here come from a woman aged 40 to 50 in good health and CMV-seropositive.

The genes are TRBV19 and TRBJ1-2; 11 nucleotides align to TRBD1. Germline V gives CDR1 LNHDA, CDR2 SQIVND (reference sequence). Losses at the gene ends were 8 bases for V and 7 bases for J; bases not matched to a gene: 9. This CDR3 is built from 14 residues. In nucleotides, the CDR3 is TGTGCCAGTCGGACAGGGGGCGATCCTCTTGGCTACACCTTC. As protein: CASRTGGDPLGYTF.

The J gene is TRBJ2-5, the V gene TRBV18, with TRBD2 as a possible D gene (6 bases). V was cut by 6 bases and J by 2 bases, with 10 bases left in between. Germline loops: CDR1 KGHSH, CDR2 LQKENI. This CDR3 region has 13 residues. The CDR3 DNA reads TGTGCCAGCTCCGGGACTGCTCAAGAGACCCAGTACTTC. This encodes CASSGTAQETQYF.

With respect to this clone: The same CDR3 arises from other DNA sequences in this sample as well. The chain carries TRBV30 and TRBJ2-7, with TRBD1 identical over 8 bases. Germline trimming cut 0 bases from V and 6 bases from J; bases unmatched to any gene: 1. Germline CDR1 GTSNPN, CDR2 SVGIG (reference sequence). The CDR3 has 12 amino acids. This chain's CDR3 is CAWSVRGREQYF. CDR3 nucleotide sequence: TGTGCCTGGAGTGTCAGGGGGCGCGAGCAGTACTTC. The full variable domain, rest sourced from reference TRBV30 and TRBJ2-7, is SQTIHQWPATLVQPVGSPLSLECTVEGTSNPNLYWYRQAAGRGLQLLFYSVGIGQISSEVPQNLSASRPQDRQFILSSKKLLLSDSGFYLCAWSVRGREQYFGPGTRLTVT.

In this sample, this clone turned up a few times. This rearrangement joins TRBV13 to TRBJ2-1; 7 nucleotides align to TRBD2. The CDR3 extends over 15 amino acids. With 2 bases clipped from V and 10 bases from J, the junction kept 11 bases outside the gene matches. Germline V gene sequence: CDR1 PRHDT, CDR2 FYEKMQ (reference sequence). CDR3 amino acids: CASSLREGLFWEQFF. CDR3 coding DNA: TGTGCCAGCAGCTTAAGGGAGGGCCTCTTTTGGGAGCAGTTCTTC. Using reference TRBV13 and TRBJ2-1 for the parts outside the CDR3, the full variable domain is AAGVIQSPRHLIKEKRETATLKCYPIPRHDTVYWYQQGPGQDPQFLISFYEKMQSDKGSIPDRFSAQQFSDYHSELNMSSLELGDSALYFCASSLREGLFWEQFFGPGTRLTVL.

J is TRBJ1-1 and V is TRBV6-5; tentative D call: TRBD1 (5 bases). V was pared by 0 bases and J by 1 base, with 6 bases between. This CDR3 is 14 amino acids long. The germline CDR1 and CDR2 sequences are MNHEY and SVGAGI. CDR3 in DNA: TGTGCCAGCAGTTACTCAGGGGAGAACACTGAAGCTTTCTTT. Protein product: CASSYSGENTEAFF.